The entry below gives a single T cell receptor (beta chain) sequence along with its context. 13 Jbeta primers and 60 Vbeta primers were used for the PCR. The data were produced by immunoSEQ multiplex PCR, yet TCRdb's version contains in-frame clones alone and is incomplete. The record lists over 55,000 clones, of which the ten most abundant hold roughly 4%. This sample was included in a study of cytomegalovirus exposure and HLA in healthy donors. V shed 5 bases and J 4 bases; nucleotides not matched to a gene: 7. From germline, CDR1 is SQVTM and CDR2 ANQGSEA. There are 14 residues in the CDR3. The specimen sequenced was PBMCs. The origin of this receptor is a male donor in good health and CMV-seronegative. The chain carries TRBV29-1 and TRBJ2-7; 11 positions match TRBD2. CDR3 protein: CSVLLAGVEYEQYF. The CDR3 DNA follows: TGCAGCGTTTTACTAGCGGGAGTAGAGTACGAGCAGTACTTC.